This TCR beta chain was sequenced during a study of T cells in Graves' hyperthyroidism and ophthalmopathy. This clonotype was recorded once. The antigen is not known. From germline, CDR1 is SGDLS and CDR2 YYNGEE. This CDR3 region has 14 residues. The V and J ends lost 3 bases and 2 bases respectively, with 8 bases between them. Notes on the study in general: By a 13 V-J model, ophthalmopathy was set apart from stable hyperthyroidism.

Researchers took RNA transcripts and amplified the TCR beta CDR3 regions from them. When the TCR CDR3 underwent first-round RT-PCR, the HTBI primer set was used. MiXCR, run by TCRdb on the multiplex PCR reads, gives a single entry per CDR3 protein. Of 550,000 to 700,000 distinct CDR3 sequences in the sample, about 43% were seen once. The specimen was peripheral blood or thyroid tissue (not recorded which). The receptor's source is an adult woman with Graves' disease, either hyperthyroidism or ophthalmopathy (not recorded which). The V gene is TRBV9, the J gene TRBJ1-4, with D hard to call. In DNA, the CDR3 is TGTGCCAGCAGCGGCTCCAACACTAATGAAAAACTGTTTTTT. It codes for CASSGSNTNEKLFF. The full variable domain, in which reference TRBV9 and TRBJ1-4 provide the parts outside the CDR3, is DSGVTQTPKHLITATGQRVTLRCSPRSGDLSVYWYQQSLDQGLQFLIQYYNGEERAKGNILERFSAQQFPDLHSELNLSSLELGDSALYFCASSGSNTNEKLFFGSGTQLSVL.